The 20 T cell receptor beta chains below all came from one sample that was sequenced in a study of blood T cell repertoires in COVID-19. Generated by immunoSEQ multiplex PCR, the TCRdb table keeps only in-frame clones and is missing some. This sample carries some 69,000 clones, roughly 90% of them seen once, and the ten largest clones take 1.3%. Sequencing was performed on peripheral blood. Receptors originate from a man aged 60 to 75 with acute or convalescent COVID-19.

This chain connects TRBV19 to TRBJ2-7; D call uncertain. CDR1 LNHDA and CDR2 SQIVND come from the germline V gene (reference sequence). Trimming removed 3 bases at V and 1 base at J, with 13 bases between. This CDR3 contains 15 residues. The CDR3 here is CASSMVADGSYEQYF. The CDR3 region has the DNA TGTGCCAGTAGTATGGTAGCAGACGGTTCCTACGAGCAGTACTTC.

The rearrangement joins TRBV7-9 to TRBJ2-2; 8 bases match TRBD1. CDR1 is SEHNR, CDR2 FQNEAQ, per germline (reference sequence). With 4 bases clipped from V and 5 bases from J, the junction kept 6 bases outside the gene matches. The CDR3 consists of 15 residues. The CDR3 spells CASSSGQGLTGELFF. In DNA form, the CDR3 reads TGTGCCAGCAGCTCCGGACAGGGCTTAACCGGGGAGCTGTTTTTT.

This clone has a single count. This sequence joins TRBV7-2 and TRBJ2-2; 8 bases map to TRBD1. The CDR3 runs 16 residues. V shed 5 bases, J shed 1 base, and the junction held 6 bases outside the gene matches. Germline V CDR1 and CDR2: SGHTA, FQGNSA. The CDR3 nucleotides read TGTGCCAGCAGCCGGAGGACAGGGATGAACACCGGGGAGCTGTTTTTT. It translates to CASSRRTGMNTGELFF.

The rearrangement joins TRBV2 to TRBJ2-7, with a possible D match to TRBD1 (5 bases). CDR3 length: 12 residues. The V end was cut by 6 bases, the J end by 1 base, with 7 bases between. Germline assignment: CDR1 SNHLY and CDR2 FYNNEI. CDR3 sequence: CASRAGSYEQYF. CDR3 in DNA: TGTGCCAGCAGGGCAGGGTCCTACGAGCAGTACTTC.

This sequence joins TRBV18 and TRBJ2-4; D remains ambiguous. Germline values: CDR1 KGHSH, CDR2 LQKENI. Trimming cost V 6 bases and J 0 bases, with 15 bases left between them. CDR3 length equals 16 residues. CDR3: CASSPAEDVAKNIQYF. As DNA, the CDR3 is TGTGCCAGCTCCCCTGCCGAGGATGTAGCCAAAAACATTCAGTACTTC.

This chain joins TRBV29-1 and TRBJ1-2; 7 bases map to TRBD1. CDR3 length equals 14 residues. After removal of 3 bases from V and 4 bases from J, the junction contained 8 bases not matched to a gene. Germline V gives CDR1 SQVTM, CDR2 ANQGSEA. The CDR3 spells CSVETPGQLYGYTF. The CDR3 coding sequence is TGCAGCGTTGAGACCCCGGGACAGCTCTATGGCTACACCTTC.

V usage is TRBV10-3 and J usage is TRBJ1-1; D gene ambiguous. The length of the CDR3 is 14 residues. Germline V gene lookup returns CDR1 ENHRY and CDR2 SYGVKD. Deletions cut 3 bases from V and 0 bases from J, with 8 bases between. The CDR3 coding sequence is TGTGCCATCAGTGAATATGGAGTGAACACTGAAGCTTTCTTT. It is translated as CAISEYGVNTEAFF.

The chain carries TRBV5-1 and TRBJ1-4; TRBD1 aligns across 7 bases. V lost 4 bases, J lost 8 bases, and 8 bases stayed unmatched. The CDR3 consists of 14 residues. Germline V lookup: CDR1 SGHRS, CDR2 YFSETQ. CDR3 protein: CASSQQGRDEKLFF. The CDR3 DNA is TGCGCCAGCAGCCAACAGGGGCGCGACGAAAAACTGTTTTTT.

The V gene is TRBV24-1, the J gene TRBJ2-1; TRBD1 might be the D (5 bases). The germline gives CDR1 KGHDR, CDR2 SFDVKD. This CDR3 spans 14 amino acids. V gave up 4 bases and J gave up 5 bases, with 11 bases separating them. CDR3 nucleotide sequence: TGTGCCACCAGTGACCCAGGGTTGAACAATGAGCAGTTCTTC. This encodes CATSDPGLNNEQFF.

The chain joins TRBV4-2 to TRBJ1-6; 9 bases align to TRBD1. Germline V gives CDR1 LGHNA, CDR2 YNFKEQ. The CDR3 has 17 residues. V lost 0 bases to trimming and J lost 7 bases; unmatched junction nucleotides: 7. The CDR3, as DNA: TGTGCCAGCAGCCAAGAGACAGGGGGAGTTCCGAATTCACCCCTCCACTTT. Translated, it gives CASSQETGGVPNSPLHF.

The chain is built from TRBV19 and TRBJ1-5; no firm D call. The V gene lost 7 bases and the J gene lost 10 bases, with 20 bases spanning the gap. The CDR3 contains 14 residues. CDR1 is LNHDA, CDR2 SQIVND, per germline (reference sequence). The CDR3 sequence: CASTKEGRLHPQHF. CDR3 DNA sequence: TGTGCCAGTACCAAAGAGGGTCGACTTCACCCCCAGCATTTT. Filled out from reference TRBV19 and TRBJ1-5, the complete variable domain reads DGGITQSPKYLFRKEGQNVTLSCEQNLNHDAMYWYRQDPGQGLRLIYYSQIVNDFQKGDIAEGYSVSREKKESFPLTVTSAQKNPTAFYLCASTKEGRLHPQHFGDGTRLSIL.

The V and J genes are TRBV28 and TRBJ1-1, with D hard to call. The CDR3 contains 13 residues. Trimming took off 5 bases at V and 8 bases at J, with 15 bases between the two ends. The V gene's germline CDR1 is MDHEN and CDR2 SYDVKM. Here the CDR3 DNA reads TGTGCCAGCAGTCTAATGGGTCGACTCGAAGCTTTCTTT. Amino acids: CASSLMGRLEAFF.

The chain combines TRBV13 with TRBJ2-3; 8 nucleotides line up with TRBD1. With V trimmed by 3 bases and J by 4 bases, 3 bases remained unmatched. The CDR3 has 14 amino acids. CDR1 is PRHDT and CDR2 is FYEKMQ in the germline V gene (reference sequence). The CDR3 spells CASSLQQGADTQYF. In DNA, the CDR3 is TGTGCCAGCAGCTTGCAACAGGGGGCAGATACGCAGTATTTT.

This sequence joins TRBV5-4 and TRBJ2-7, with 9 bases lining up with TRBD1. The CDR3 sequence is 15 residues long. Trimming took 0 bases from V and 0 from J; bases not matched to a gene: 1. In germline, CDR1 is SGHNT, CDR2 YYREEE (reference sequence). The DNA for the CDR3 is TGTGCCAGCAGCTTGGGACAGGGGGTCTCCTACGAGCAGTACTTC. This encodes CASSLGQGVSYEQYF. Variable domain in full (rest from reference TRBV5-4 and TRBJ2-7): ETGVTQSPTHLIKTRGQQVTLRCSSQSGHNTVSWYQQALGQGPQFIFQYYREEENGRGNFPPRFSGLQFPNYSSELNVNALELDDSALYLCASSLGQGVSYEQYFGPGTRLTVT.

V and J are TRBV13 and TRBJ1-2; D not resolved. Germline V gene data show CDR1 as PRHDT and CDR2 as FYEKMQ (reference sequence). The V end was cut by 6 bases, the J end by 7 bases, with 12 bases between. The CDR3 is 12 amino acids. CDR3 sequence reads: CASSTAEAGYTF. In DNA form, the CDR3 reads TGTGCCAGCAGTACCGCGGAGGCTGGCTACACCTTC.

This chain connects TRBV30 to TRBJ2-7; 8 nucleotides match TRBD1. CDR3 length: 14 residues. The V gene end was trimmed by 3 bases and the J gene end by 5 bases; junction bases not matched to a gene: 9. CDR1 GTSNPN and CDR2 SVGIG come from the germline V gene (reference sequence). CDR3 in amino acids: CAWSLGQASDEQYF. CDR3 sequence (DNA): TGTGCCTGGAGCTTGGGACAGGCCTCTGACGAGCAGTACTTC.

The V call is TRBV7-9, the J call TRBJ1-1; TRBD1 agrees at 7 bases. Looked up from germline, CDR1 is SEHNR and CDR2 is FQNEAQ (reference sequence). With 3 bases clipped from V and 6 bases from J, the junction kept 13 bases outside the gene matches. This CDR3 region has 16 residues. CDR3 sequence: CASSFSGGGFYAEAFF. CDR3 DNA: TGTGCCAGCAGCTTTTCAGGGGGTGGTTTTTACGCTGAAGCTTTCTTT.

This clone showed up just once. The rearrangement links TRBV24-1 to TRBJ2-1; TRBD2 is a possible D gene (5 bases). Deletions cut 5 bases from V and 0 bases from J, with 7 bases between. CDR1 KGHDR and CDR2 SFDVKD come from the germline V gene. The CDR3 runs to 14 residues. The CDR3 coding sequence is TGTGCCACCAGTGGGGAGAGCTCCTACAATGAGCAGTTCTTC. This sequence encodes CATSGESSYNEQFF.

This chain joins TRBV10-3 and TRBJ1-2; D gene unclear. Trimming pared 7 bases from V and 0 bases from J, leaving 6 bases between. This CDR3 contains 12 residues. CDR1 and CDR2 (germline): ENHRY, SYGVKD. The CDR3 protein is CAIKDSNYGYTF. CDR3 DNA: TGTGCCATCAAAGACTCTAACTATGGCTACACCTTC.

J is TRBJ2-2 and V is TRBV6-5; possible D gene TRBD2, 6 bases. This CDR3 spans 15 amino acids. Germline assignment: CDR1 MNHEY and CDR2 SVGAGI. V lost 7 bases, J lost 4 bases, and 16 bases lay in between. The CDR3 reads CASTPAGSITGELFF. DNA for the CDR3: TGTGCCAGCACCCCCGCGGGGTCCATCACCGGGGAGCTGTTTTTT.